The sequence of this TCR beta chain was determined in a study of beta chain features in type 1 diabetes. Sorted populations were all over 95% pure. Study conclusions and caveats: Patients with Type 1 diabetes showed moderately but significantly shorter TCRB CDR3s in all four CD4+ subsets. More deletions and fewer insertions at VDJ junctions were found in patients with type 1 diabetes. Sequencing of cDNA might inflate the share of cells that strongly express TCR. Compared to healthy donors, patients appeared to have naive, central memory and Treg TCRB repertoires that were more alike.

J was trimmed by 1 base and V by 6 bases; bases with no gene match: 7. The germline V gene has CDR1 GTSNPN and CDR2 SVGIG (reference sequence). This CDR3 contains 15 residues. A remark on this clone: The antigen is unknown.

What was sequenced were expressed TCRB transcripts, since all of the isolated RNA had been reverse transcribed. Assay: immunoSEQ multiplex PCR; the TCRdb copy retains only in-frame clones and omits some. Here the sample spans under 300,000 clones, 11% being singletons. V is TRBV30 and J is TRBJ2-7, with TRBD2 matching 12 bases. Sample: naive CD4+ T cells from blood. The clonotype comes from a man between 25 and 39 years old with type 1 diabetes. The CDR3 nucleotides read TGTGCCTGCCGGGGGCTAGCGGGGGGGTCCTACGAGCAGTACTTC. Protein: CACRGLAGGSYEQYF.